The present T cell receptor beta chain was sequenced within a study of cytomegalovirus exposure and HLA in healthy donors. Assay used: immunoSEQ multiplex PCR; TCRdb lists only in-frame clones, some missing. The sample lists 150,000 to 250,000 clones, 80% to 85% seen once, with over 0.95% in the top ten. Germline loops: CDR1 MNHEY, CDR2 SVGAGI. The ends were cut back, 6 bases at V and 4 bases at J, with 12 bases in the middle. This CDR3 region has 13 residues. On this clone: Antigen unknown.

General study findings and limits: There were some public TCRs occurring in many donors, but most TCR sequences were rare. Within the approximately 110 validation repertoires, first-cohort TCR clusters tended to co-occur, according to a later analysis.

The sample was PBMCs. V gene TRBV6-5 combines with J gene TRBJ1-1; tentative D call: TRBD1 (5 bases). This receptor was obtained from a woman in her twenties or thirties in good health and CMV-seronegative. The chain's CDR3 is CASSFRGSTEAFF. The CDR3 DNA is TGTGCCAGCAGCTTTCGGGGGTCCACTGAAGCTTTCTTT.